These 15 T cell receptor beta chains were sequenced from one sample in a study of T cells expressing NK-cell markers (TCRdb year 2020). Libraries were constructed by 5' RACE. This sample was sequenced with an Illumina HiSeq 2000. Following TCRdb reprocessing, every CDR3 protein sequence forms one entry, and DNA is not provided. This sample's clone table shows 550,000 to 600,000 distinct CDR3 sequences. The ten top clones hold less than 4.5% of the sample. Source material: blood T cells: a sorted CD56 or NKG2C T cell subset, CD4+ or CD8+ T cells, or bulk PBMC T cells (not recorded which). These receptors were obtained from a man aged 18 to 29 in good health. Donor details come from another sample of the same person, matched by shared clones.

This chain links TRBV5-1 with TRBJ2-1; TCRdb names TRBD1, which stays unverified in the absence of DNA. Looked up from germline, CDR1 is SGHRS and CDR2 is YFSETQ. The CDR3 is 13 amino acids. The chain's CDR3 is CASSAGAQASMFF.

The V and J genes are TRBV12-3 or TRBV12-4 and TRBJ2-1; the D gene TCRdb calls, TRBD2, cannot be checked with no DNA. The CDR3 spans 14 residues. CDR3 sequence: CASSRTSGTYEQFF.

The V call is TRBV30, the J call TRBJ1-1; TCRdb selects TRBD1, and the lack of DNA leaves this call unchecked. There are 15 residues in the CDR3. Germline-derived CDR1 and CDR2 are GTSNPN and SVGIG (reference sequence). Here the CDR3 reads CAWSRGDILNTEAFF.

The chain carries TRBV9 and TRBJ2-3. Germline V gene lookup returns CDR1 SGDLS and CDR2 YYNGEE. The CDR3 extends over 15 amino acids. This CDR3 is CASSAEHLRTDTQYF.

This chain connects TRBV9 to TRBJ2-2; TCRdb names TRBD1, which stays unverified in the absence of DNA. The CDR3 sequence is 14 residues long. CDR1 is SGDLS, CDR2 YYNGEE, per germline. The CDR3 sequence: CASAGQGGTGELFF.

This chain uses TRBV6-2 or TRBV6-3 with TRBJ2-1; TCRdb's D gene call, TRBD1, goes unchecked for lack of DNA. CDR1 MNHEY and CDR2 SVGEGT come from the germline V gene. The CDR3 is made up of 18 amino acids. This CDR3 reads CASSYTPFGGRIYNEQFF.

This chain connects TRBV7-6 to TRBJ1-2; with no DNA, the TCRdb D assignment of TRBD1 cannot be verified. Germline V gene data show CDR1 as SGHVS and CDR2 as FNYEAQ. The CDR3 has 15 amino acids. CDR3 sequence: CASSPQTGGVDGYTF.

The CDR3 loop is CASSKGLANHNEQFF. The rearrangement uses TRBV7-7 and TRBJ2-1; checking the TCRdb D call of TRBD2 is not possible without DNA. This CDR3 comprises 15 residues. CDR1 and CDR2 (germline): SSHAT, FNYEAQ (reference sequence).

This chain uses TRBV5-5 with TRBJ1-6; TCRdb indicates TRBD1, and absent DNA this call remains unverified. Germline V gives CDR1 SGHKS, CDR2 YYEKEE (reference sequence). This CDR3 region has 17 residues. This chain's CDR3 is CASLNDRGAQDNSPLHF.

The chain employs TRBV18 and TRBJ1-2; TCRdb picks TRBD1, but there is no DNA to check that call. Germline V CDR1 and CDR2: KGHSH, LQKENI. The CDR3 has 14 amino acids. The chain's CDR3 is CASSPKTENYGYTF.

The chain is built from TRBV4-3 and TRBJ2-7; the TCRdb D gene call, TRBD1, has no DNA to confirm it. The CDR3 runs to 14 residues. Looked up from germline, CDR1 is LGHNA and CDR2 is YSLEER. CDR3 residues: CASSQYERQFEQYF.

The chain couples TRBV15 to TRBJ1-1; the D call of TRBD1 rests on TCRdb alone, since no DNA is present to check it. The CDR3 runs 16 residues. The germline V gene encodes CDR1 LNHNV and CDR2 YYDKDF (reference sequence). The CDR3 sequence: CATSRSSTGWYTEAFF.

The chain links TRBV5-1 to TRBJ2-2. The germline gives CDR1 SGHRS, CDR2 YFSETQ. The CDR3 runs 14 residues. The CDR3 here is CASSFQQPTGELFF.

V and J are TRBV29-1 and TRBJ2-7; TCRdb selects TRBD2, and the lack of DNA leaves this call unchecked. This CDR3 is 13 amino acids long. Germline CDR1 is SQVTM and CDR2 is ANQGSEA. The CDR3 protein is CSVRAGPDYEQYF.

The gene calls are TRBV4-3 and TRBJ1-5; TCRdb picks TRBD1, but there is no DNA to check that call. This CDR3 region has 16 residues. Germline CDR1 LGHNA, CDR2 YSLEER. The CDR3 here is CASSQDLTARNQPQHF.